Listed below are T cell receptor beta chains from one sample, sequenced in a study of T cell changes during pregnancy in multiple sclerosis. Method: immunoSEQ multiplex PCR; TCRdb's copy keeps in-frame clones and lacks some. The sample yields tens of thousands of clones, roughly 91% seen once. The sample consisted of CD4+ T cells from peripheral blood mononuclear cells, taken after pregnancy. The origin of the receptors is a female donor with multiple sclerosis, enrolled in a pregnancy study. The CDR3 runs from the conserved cysteine through the conserved F or W. Fields, in order: clone size, D gene, J gene, V gene, CDR3 DNA, CDR3 protein. D genes are given only for firm matches. Clone size is stated in some rows and not others, as once, few, many or a class when expanded.

clone_size: NA
d_call: TRBD1
j_call: TRBJ1-2
v_call: TRBV19
cdr3_nt: TGTGCCAGTAGTATCCTCCGAGACAGGGACTATGGCTACACCTTC
cdr3_aa: CASSILRDRDYGYTF

clone_size: once
d_call: TRBD1
j_call: TRBJ1-5
v_call: TRBV9
cdr3_nt: TGTGCCAGCAGCGTAGGGCAGGGGGCCGATCAGCCCCAGCATTTT
cdr3_aa: CASSVGQGADQPQHF

clone_size: NA
d_call: NA
j_call: TRBJ1-5
v_call: TRBV19
cdr3_nt: TGTGCCAGTAGTATAGACGGCAGGTGGACAAGCAATCAGCCCCAGCATTTT
cdr3_aa: CASSIDGRWTSNQPQHF

clone_size: NA
d_call: NA
j_call: TRBJ2-1
v_call: TRBV30
cdr3_nt: TGTGCCTGGAGCGAGCCAAACCCCTCCTACAATGAGCAGTTCTTC
cdr3_aa: CAWSEPNPSYNEQFF

clone_size: once
d_call: NA
j_call: TRBJ1-5
v_call: TRBV28
cdr3_nt: TGTGCCAGCAGTTTATACGACAGTCTTGGTCAGCCCCAGCATTTT
cdr3_aa: CASSLYDSLGQPQHF

clone_size: few
d_call: TRBD2
j_call: TRBJ2-3
v_call: TRBV4-3
cdr3_nt: TGCGCCAGCAGCCAAGCCGAGCGGGGGGTGGCAGATACGCAGTATTTT
cdr3_aa: CASSQAERGVADTQYF

clone_size: NA
d_call: NA
j_call: TRBJ1-1
v_call: TRBV6-5
cdr3_nt: TGTGCCAGCAGTTACTCGAACGCAGGGAGGCCTTTCTTT
cdr3_aa: CASSYSNAGRPFF

clone_size: NA
d_call: TRBD1
j_call: TRBJ1-1
v_call: TRBV5-1
cdr3_nt: TGCGCCAGCAGCGTAGACAGGGTGAACACTGAAGCTTTCTTT
cdr3_aa: CASSVDRVNTEAFF

clone_size: few
d_call: TRBD1
j_call: TRBJ1-6
v_call: TRBV2
cdr3_nt: TGTGCCAGCAGATTTATCAGGGACAGGGATTCACCCCTCCACTTT
cdr3_aa: CASRFIRDRDSPLHF

clone_size: NA
d_call: NA
j_call: TRBJ1-4
v_call: TRBV29-1
cdr3_nt: TGCAGCGTGGAAGGGAGAGATGAAAAACTGTTTTTT
cdr3_aa: CSVEGRDEKLFF

clone_size: NA
d_call: NA
j_call: TRBJ2-5
v_call: TRBV4-2
cdr3_nt: TGTGCCAGCAGCCCGTTAGCGCAAGAGACCCAGTACTTC
cdr3_aa: CASSPLAQETQYF

clone_size: NA
d_call: TRBD1
j_call: TRBJ1-6
v_call: TRBV4-3
cdr3_nt: TGCGCCAGCAGCACAAGCCGGGACAGGGTGAACTCACCCCTCCACTTT
cdr3_aa: CASSTSRDRVNSPLHF

clone_size: NA
d_call: NA
j_call: TRBJ2-3
v_call: TRBV18
cdr3_nt: TGTGCCAGCTCTCGGGCACAGGTAGCACAGACAGATACGCAGTATTTT
cdr3_aa: CASSRAQVAQTDTQYF

clone_size: few
d_call: NA
j_call: TRBJ1-1
v_call: TRBV9
cdr3_nt: TGTGCCAGCAGCGGACCAGGGAAAATGAACACTGAAGCTTTCTTT
cdr3_aa: CASSGPGKMNTEAFF

clone_size: NA
d_call: NA
j_call: TRBJ1-3
v_call: TRBV7-7
cdr3_nt: TGTGCCAGCAGCCCCGGACAGGGAAACACCATATATTTT
cdr3_aa: CASSPGQGNTIYF

clone_size: NA
d_call: NA
j_call: TRBJ2-2
v_call: TRBV5-1
cdr3_nt: TGCGCCAGCAGCTCACCCGGAGCAAAAAGCCACGGGGAGCTGTTTTTT
cdr3_aa: CASSSPGAKSHGELFF

clone_size: NA
d_call: TRBD1
j_call: TRBJ1-3
v_call: TRBV9
cdr3_nt: TGTGCCAGCAGCATTTACAGGGGCTTGGCTGGAAACACCATATATTTT
cdr3_aa: CASSIYRGLAGNTIYF

clone_size: NA
d_call: NA
j_call: TRBJ2-4
v_call: TRBV19
cdr3_nt: TGTGCCAGTAGTAGGGTGGTGGGGGCAGCCAAAAACATTCAGTACTTC
cdr3_aa: CASSRVVGAAKNIQYF

clone_size: once
d_call: TRBD2
j_call: TRBJ2-3
v_call: TRBV19
cdr3_nt: TGTGCCAGTAAAAATGGGTGGGACTACCTTTCCGGCACAGATACGCAGTATTTT
cdr3_aa: CASKNGWDYLSGTDTQYF

clone_size: NA
d_call: TRBD1
j_call: TRBJ1-2
v_call: TRBV6-6
cdr3_nt: TGTGCCAGCAAGGGGACAGGGGATAACTATGGCTACACCTTC
cdr3_aa: CASKGTGDNYGYTF

clone_size: NA
d_call: NA
j_call: TRBJ1-4
v_call: TRBV6-1
cdr3_nt: TGTGCCAGCATAGGGGATCCGCAGCTTAATGAAAAACTGTTTTTT
cdr3_aa: CASIGDPQLNEKLFF

clone_size: NA
d_call: TRBD2
j_call: TRBJ2-1
v_call: TRBV2
cdr3_nt: TGTGCCAGCAGTGGCCTAAGCGGGAGGGCCCCCTACAATGAGCAGTTCTTC
cdr3_aa: CASSGLSGRAPYNEQFF

clone_size: NA
d_call: TRBD1
j_call: TRBJ2-7
v_call: TRBV6-6
cdr3_nt: TGTGCCAGCAGTTACTCGGGACAGGGCTCCTACGAGCAGTACTTC
cdr3_aa: CASSYSGQGSYEQYF

clone_size: NA
d_call: TRBD2
j_call: TRBJ2-7
v_call: TRBV30
cdr3_nt: TGTGCCTGGAGTGCCCGAGCGGGGTTGTACTTC
cdr3_aa: CAWSARAGLYF

clone_size: NA
d_call: TRBD1
j_call: TRBJ1-5
v_call: TRBV7-2
cdr3_nt: TGTGCCAGCAGCGGGCCCGGGACAGAGAGCAATCAGCCCCAGCATTTT
cdr3_aa: CASSGPGTESNQPQHF

clone_size: NA
d_call: NA
j_call: TRBJ2-3
v_call: TRBV11-2
cdr3_nt: TGTGCCAGCAGCCCCGGTAGTGGGAGATCCCGCACAGATACGCAGTATTTT
cdr3_aa: CASSPGSGRSRTDTQYF

clone_size: NA
d_call: TRBD2
j_call: TRBJ2-1
v_call: TRBV4-2
cdr3_nt: TGTGCCAGCAGCCAAGAAGCGGGGGGGCACGGTGAGCAGTTCTTC
cdr3_aa: CASSQEAGGHGEQFF

clone_size: few
d_call: TRBD2
j_call: TRBJ2-5
v_call: TRBV11-2
cdr3_nt: TGTGCCAGCAGCTTAGGGACTAGCCGAGAGACCCAGTACTTC
cdr3_aa: CASSLGTSRETQYF

clone_size: once
d_call: TRBD1
j_call: TRBJ1-3
v_call: TRBV19
cdr3_nt: TGTGCCAGTAGTGAGCGACAGGGGGTCACCATATATTTT
cdr3_aa: CASSERQGVTIYF

clone_size: NA
d_call: TRBD1
j_call: TRBJ1-2
v_call: TRBV10-3
cdr3_nt: TGTGCCATCAGACCCATGACAGGGCAAGGTGACTATGGCTACACCTTC
cdr3_aa: CAIRPMTGQGDYGYTF

clone_size: NA
d_call: NA
j_call: TRBJ1-4
v_call: TRBV2
cdr3_nt: TGTGCCAGCAGCCGCGGGGGCGAGGTTGAAAAACTGTTTTTT
cdr3_aa: CASSRGGEVEKLFF

clone_size: NA
d_call: TRBD1
j_call: TRBJ2-2
v_call: TRBV18
cdr3_nt: TGTGCCAGCTCACCACCCCAGGGGGCCAACACCGGGGAGCTGTTTTTT
cdr3_aa: CASSPPQGANTGELFF

clone_size: NA
d_call: TRBD2
j_call: TRBJ2-1
v_call: TRBV6-5
cdr3_nt: TGTGCCAGCAGTTACGAGCGGGAGGTTTCCTACAATGAGCAGTTCTTC
cdr3_aa: CASSYEREVSYNEQFF

clone_size: NA
d_call: NA
j_call: TRBJ1-5
v_call: TRBV7-9
cdr3_nt: TGTGCCAGCAACTTCGGGGATAGCAATCAGCCCCAGCATTTT
cdr3_aa: CASNFGDSNQPQHF

clone_size: NA
d_call: TRBD1
j_call: TRBJ2-2
v_call: TRBV7-7
cdr3_nt: TGTGCCAGCAGCTTAGGGGACAGGGCCGGGGAGCTGTTTTTT
cdr3_aa: CASSLGDRAGELFF

clone_size: NA
d_call: TRBD1
j_call: TRBJ1-1
v_call: TRBV2
cdr3_nt: TGTGCCACGTACGGGGACAGATTCACTGAAGCTTTCTTT
cdr3_aa: CATYGDRFTEAFF

clone_size: NA
d_call: TRBD2
j_call: TRBJ2-7
v_call: TRBV4-3
cdr3_nt: TGCGCCAGCAGCCACGCACTTAGCGGGGGGATCTCCTACGAGCAGTACTTC
cdr3_aa: CASSHALSGGISYEQYF

clone_size: NA
d_call: NA
j_call: TRBJ1-1
v_call: TRBV5-1
cdr3_nt: TGCGCCAGCAGCTATACAGGGCTAGGAGCTTTCTTT
cdr3_aa: CASSYTGLGAFF

clone_size: NA
d_call: TRBD1
j_call: TRBJ1-3
v_call: TRBV7-2
cdr3_nt: TGTGCCAGCAGCTTCTGGACAGGGCCTCGTGGAAACACCATATATTTT
cdr3_aa: CASSFWTGPRGNTIYF

clone_size: NA
d_call: NA
j_call: TRBJ1-1
v_call: TRBV30
cdr3_nt: TGTGCCTGGAGCCCACAGGGAACGGGAGCTTTCTTT
cdr3_aa: CAWSPQGTGAFF

clone_size: once
d_call: TRBD1
j_call: TRBJ2-6
v_call: TRBV5-1
cdr3_nt: TGCGCCAGCAGCTTGGGGGGGACAGGCGGATCTGGGGCCAACGTCCTGACTTTC
cdr3_aa: CASSLGGTGGSGANVLTF

clone_size: NA
d_call: TRBD2
j_call: TRBJ2-7
v_call: TRBV28
cdr3_nt: TGTGCCAGCGGCCGACTAGCGGGGGAGAGTACCCCCTACGAGCAGTACTTC
cdr3_aa: CASGRLAGESTPYEQYF

clone_size: few
d_call: TRBD1
j_call: TRBJ1-3
v_call: TRBV2
cdr3_nt: TGTGCCAGCAGTTTGGCCCCCGGGACAGGAGACGGAAACACCATATATTTT
cdr3_aa: CASSLAPGTGDGNTIYF

clone_size: NA
d_call: NA
j_call: TRBJ1-1
v_call: TRBV6-1
cdr3_nt: TGTGCCAGCAGTGAAAACAGGGAAAGGGGGACTGAAGCTTTCTTT
cdr3_aa: CASSENRERGTEAFF

clone_size: NA
d_call: NA
j_call: TRBJ1-1
v_call: TRBV19
cdr3_nt: TGTGCCAGTAGTATCCCCGGAGGTGAAGCTTTCTTT
cdr3_aa: CASSIPGGEAFF